These 17 T cell receptor beta chains came from one sample sequenced in a study of blood T cell repertoires in COVID-19. Measured with immunoSEQ multiplex PCR; TCRdb has only the in-frame clones, and not every one. The sample holds under 100,000 clones, 80% seen once. The sequenced material came from peripheral blood. The receptors were gathered from a woman aged 35 to 49 with active or convalescent COVID-19.

V usage is TRBV7-2 and J usage is TRBJ2-7, with a tentative D call TRBD2 (6 bases). The germline V gene encodes CDR1 SGHTA and CDR2 FQGNSA. Trimming took off 1 base at V and 2 bases at J, with 9 bases between the two ends. The CDR3 totals 14 residues. The CDR3 loop is CASSLVGGPYEQYF. The CDR3 DNA is TGTGCCAGCAGCTTAGTGGGGGGTCCCTACGAGCAGTACTTC.

The chain has TRBV15 and TRBJ2-2, with D perhaps matching TRBD1 (6 bases). Germline V gene sequence: CDR1 LNHNV, CDR2 YYDKDF (reference sequence). V lost 2 bases and J 3 bases, leaving 10 bases between the germline ends. CDR3 length equals 15 residues. The CDR3, as DNA: TGTGCCACCAGCAGAAACAGGGATCACACCGGGGAGCTGTTTTTT. Protein product: CATSRNRDHTGELFF. The complete variable domain, with remaining parts taken from reference TRBV15 and TRBJ2-2, reads DAMVIQNPRYQVTQFGKPVTLSCSQTLNHNVMYWYQQKSSQAPKLLFHYYDKDFNNEADTPDNFQSRRPNTSFCFLDIRSPGLGDTAMYLCATSRNRDHTGELFFGEGSRLTVL.

The rearrangement links TRBV10-2 to TRBJ1-1; 7 bases align to TRBD1. The CDR3 is 16 residues long. CDR1 is WSHSY and CDR2 is SAAADI in the germline V gene. The V and J ends lost 0 bases and 4 bases, in that order; junction bases with no gene match: 8. The CDR3 here is CASSESTGTVVTEAFF. DNA for the CDR3: TGCGCCAGCAGTGAGTCGACAGGGACAGTGGTCACTGAAGCTTTCTTT.

The V and J genes are TRBV29-1 and TRBJ2-7; TRBD1 is a possible D gene (6 bases). V was shortened by 6 bases and J by 7 bases, with 19 bases between the two germline ends. The CDR3 contains 13 residues. Germline V gene data show CDR1 as SQVTM and CDR2 as ANQGSEA. For the CDR3, the DNA is TGCAGCGTCGACAGTGGTGGGGGCGAAGAGCAGTACTTC. It encodes CSVDSGGGEEQYF.

Regarding this clone: Germline and junction disagree at one end, which may indicate a read error. The chain has TRBV5-1 and TRBJ2-3, with D possibly matching TRBD1 (6 bases). Germline V gene lookup returns CDR1 SGHRS and CDR2 YFSETQ. The CDR3 runs to 13 residues. The CDR3 sequence: CASSGGGTDTQYF. The CDR3 DNA sequence: TGCGCCAGCAGCGGGGGCGGCACGGATACGCAGTATTTT.

This clone came up once. The chain is built from TRBV2 and TRBJ2-1; maybe TRBD2 (6 bases). This CDR3 is built from 18 residues. Trimming took 6 bases from V and 11 from J, leaving 32 bases between them. The germline gives CDR1 SNHLY, CDR2 FYNNEI. The CDR3 nucleotides read TGTGCCAGCAGCGGCGAAAAACCCCGGACGCCGGCCGGGGGTAAGCAGTTCTTC. Residues: CASSGEKPRTPAGGKQFF.

The V call is TRBV27, the J call TRBJ1-6; D not resolved. The CDR3 runs to 15 residues. Per germline, CDR1 MNHEY and CDR2 SMNVEV (reference sequence). Trimming left V 3 bases short and J 0 bases short, with 6 bases between. CDR3 residues: CASSLEGSYNSPLHF. The CDR3 DNA is TGTGCCAGCAGTTTGGAGGGCTCCTATAATTCACCCCTCCACTTT.

The chain combines TRBV7-9 with TRBJ1-5; perhaps TRBD1 as D (5 bases). Germline loops: CDR1 SEHNR, CDR2 FQNEAQ (reference sequence). The CDR3 spans 13 residues. The V end lost 5 bases, the J end lost 6 bases, and 11 bases lay between the germline ends. CDR3 sequence reads: CASSEQALQPQHF. The CDR3 bases are TGTGCCAGCAGCGAACAGGCGCTTCAGCCCCAGCATTTT.

V gene TRBV2 combines with J gene TRBJ2-7; 9 nucleotides align to TRBD2. With V trimmed by 2 bases and J by 10 bases, 15 bases remained unmatched. The CDR3 totals 16 residues. The germline CDR1 and CDR2 sequences are SNHLY and FYNNEI. The CDR3: CASSERGLGLAGRQYF. CDR3 sequence (DNA): TGTGCCAGCAGTGAAAGGGGCTTGGGGCTAGCGGGGAGACAGTACTTC. Based on the CDR3 plus reference TRBV2 and TRBJ2-7, the full variable domain is EPEVTQTPSHQVTQMGQEVILRCVPISNHLYFYWYRQILGQKVEFLVSFYNNEISEKSEIFDDQFSVERPDGSNFTLKIRSTKLEDSAMYFCASSERGLGLAGRQYFGPGTRLTVT.

V gene TRBV7-3 combines with J gene TRBJ2-1; 11 positions match TRBD2. CDR3 size: 16 residues. The trim removed 4 bases at V and 7 bases at J, leaving 9 bases unmatched. Germline V gene sequence: CDR1 SGHTA, CDR2 FQGTGA. CDR3 DNA sequence: TGTGCCAGCAGCTCCAGTAGCGGGAGGGGAGGTAATGAGCAGTTCTTC. Translation gives CASSSSSGRGGNEQFF.

The chain carries TRBV5-4 and TRBJ2-7, with a weak D call TRBD1 (6 bases). Looked up from germline, CDR1 is SGHNT and CDR2 is YYREEE (reference sequence). This CDR3 spans 13 amino acids. V was cut by 5 bases and J by 2 bases, with 11 bases left in between. The CDR3 is CASSTGWTYEQYF. CDR3 in DNA: TGTGCCAGCAGTACAGGGTGGACCTACGAGCAGTACTTC.

Only a few counts were recorded for this clone. V gene TRBV10-3 combines with J gene TRBJ2-1; 10 positions match TRBD2. The CDR3 has 16 residues. Germline V gene sequence: CDR1 ENHRY, CDR2 SYGVKD. J lost 9 bases, V lost 4 bases, and 12 bases had no gene match. The CDR3 protein is CAISGAAGGLVSEQFF. The DNA of the CDR3 is TGTGCCATCAGTGGGGCAGCGGGGGGGTTGGTGAGTGAGCAGTTCTTC.

The V and J genes are TRBV10-3 and TRBJ1-4; no clear D gene. V was cut by 3 bases and J by 8 bases, with 10 bases left in between. The germline V gene encodes CDR1 ENHRY and CDR2 SYGVKD. There are 13 residues in the CDR3. In DNA form, the CDR3 reads TGTGCCATCAGTGACCGGGGTAGGGAAAAACTGTTTTTT. It encodes CAISDRGREKLFF.

This clone was seen only a few times. The chain recombines TRBV7-6 with TRBJ2-3, with TRBD2 matching 10 bases. CDR3 size: 16 residues. The J segment lost 2 bases and the V segment lost 5 bases, leaving 7 bases of the junction unmatched. Germline V gives CDR1 SGHVS, CDR2 FNYEAQ. The DNA for the CDR3 is TGTGCCAGCAGCCTCAGGACTAGCGGACCCACAGATACGCAGTATTTT. It is translated as CASSLRTSGPTDTQYF.

The chain has TRBV29-1 and TRBJ2-2; D gene ambiguous. The CDR3 consists of 13 residues. Germline V gives CDR1 SQVTM, CDR2 ANQGSEA. V lost 4 bases and J lost 3, with 9 bases in between. Here the CDR3 reads CSVVLQYTGELFF. The CDR3 coding sequence is TGCAGCGTTGTATTACAGTACACCGGGGAGCTGTTTTTT.

The chain uses TRBV24-1 and TRBJ2-7; tentatively, D is TRBD2 (7 bases). The CDR3 has 14 amino acids. CDR1 KGHDR and CDR2 SFDVKD come from the germline V gene. V dropped 4 bases and J dropped 2 bases, with 11 bases sitting between them. The DNA for the CDR3 is TGTGCCACCAGTGAGGGGAGGGGGACCTACGAGCAGTACTTC. Translating gives CATSEGRGTYEQYF.

V usage is TRBV19 and J usage is TRBJ2-1; TRBD1 aligns across 7 bases. Germline V lookup: CDR1 LNHDA, CDR2 SQIVND (reference sequence). V lost 5 bases, J lost 4 bases, and 11 bases stayed unmatched. This CDR3 region has 16 residues. This CDR3 reads CASSPRVARGYNEQFF. The DNA of the CDR3 is TGTGCCAGTAGTCCCCGGGTAGCCAGGGGGTACAATGAGCAGTTCTTC.